The clone carrying this TCR beta chain has ten or more counts. Its antigen is still unknown. The sample comes from a study of T cells after yellow fever vaccination. Overall study: Fractions low in cell number were prepared with SMART-Seq v4 Ultra Low Input. Overall study findings and caveats: A weaker but faster secondary response was observed, peaking on day 5 versus 15. Clonotype sharing between CD4 and CD8 compartments was small.

Germline V CDR1 and CDR2: GTSNPN, SVGIG (reference sequence). The CDR3 covers 12 residues. A universal primer site and UMIs were added as TCR cDNA was made by 5'RACE template switching. From the 5' RACE reads, TCRdb called clonotypes with MiXCR, one entry per CDR3 protein. The table lists 300,000 to 350,000 distinct CDR3 sequences, 4% of them singletons. This sequence joins TRBV30 and TRBJ2-3, with 9 positions matching TRBD2. The sample consisted of PBMCs, taken 5 days after the yellow fever booster vaccination. This receptor was taken from a man aged 18 to 35 who received the YFV17D yellow fever vaccine. The CDR3 bases are TGTGCACGGACTAGCGTGAGTCGTACGCAGTATTTT. Its translation is CARTSVSRTQYF.